Below are 12 T cell receptor beta chains sequenced from a single sample in a study of blood T cell repertoires in COVID-19 (dated by TCRdb to the early 2020s). The library relied on the immunoSEQ multiplex PCR assay. The clones in this table, taken by TCRdb from immuneACCESS, are in-frame only. Not every clone is retained; where verified, under half of the shortfall comes from an unresolved V gene, and the cause of the rest is unknown. For this sample the table gives under 300,000 clones, of which about 91% were detected only once. 4% to 5% of the sample lies in the top ten. Sequenced input: peripheral blood. These receptors were collected from a woman aged 40-49 years who had recovered from COVID-19.

The chain has TRBV27 and TRBJ2-1, with D hard to call. V was pared by 8 bases and J by 12 bases, with 17 bases between. The CDR3 runs to 12 residues. The germline gives CDR1 MNHEY, CDR2 SMNVEV (reference sequence). CDR3: CASQSVAERQFF. Written as DNA, the CDR3 is TGTGCCAGCCAGAGCGTTGCTGAACGGCAGTTCTTC.

The chain carries TRBV27 and TRBJ2-1, with 8 bases fitting TRBD2. This CDR3 comprises 13 residues. The trim removed 5 bases at V and 8 bases at J, leaving 5 bases unmatched. CDR1 is MNHEY and CDR2 is SMNVEV in the germline V gene (reference sequence). The CDR3 is CASSLTSGYEQFF. CDR3 nucleotides: TGTGCCAGCAGTCTCACTAGCGGCTATGAGCAGTTCTTC.

The rearrangement uses TRBV5-1 and TRBJ1-2; D is unclear. The CDR3 is 14 amino acids. In germline, CDR1 is SGHRS, CDR2 YFSETQ. V dropped 4 bases and J dropped 8 bases, with 18 bases sitting between them. CDR3 bases: TGCGCCAGCAGCCCGCGCCCCGGGGAATCGGGCTACACCTTC. Translated, it gives CASSPRPGESGYTF.

The chain uses TRBV7-2 and TRBJ1-6; no clear D. The CDR3 covers 14 residues. V shed 4 bases and J shed 6 bases, with 10 bases lying between them. CDR1 SGHTA and CDR2 FQGNSA come from the germline V gene. The CDR3 bases are TGTGCCAGCAGCTCGGCGGCTTTTAATTCACCCCTCCACTTT. Its protein product is CASSSAAFNSPLHF.

The rearrangement joins TRBV19 to TRBJ1-6, with 8 bases aligning to TRBD1. From germline, CDR1 is LNHDA and CDR2 SQIVND (reference sequence). The CDR3 is 15 amino acids. V was pared by 6 bases and J by 5 bases, with 6 bases of the junction left unmatched. This CDR3 is CASSKGQGHNSPLHF. For the CDR3, the DNA is TGTGCCAGTAGCAAAGGACAGGGCCATAATTCACCCCTCCACTTT.

The CDR3 region has the DNA TGTGCCAGCAGCTTCCAGGGGCGATCCACCGGGGAGCTGTTTTTT. Translation: CASSFQGRSTGELFF. The V gene is TRBV5-4, the J gene TRBJ2-2; D may be TRBD1 (6 bases). The V end lost 2 bases, the J end lost 4 bases, and 12 bases lay between the germline ends. This CDR3 comprises 15 residues. Germline V gene data show CDR1 as SGHNT and CDR2 as YYREEE (reference sequence). The full variable domain, completed using reference TRBV5-4 and TRBJ2-2, is ETGVTQSPTHLIKTRGQQVTLRCSSQSGHNTVSWYQQALGQGPQFIFQYYREEENGRGNFPPRFSGLQFPNYSSELNVNALELDDSALYLCASSFQGRSTGELFFGEGSRLTVL.

V usage is TRBV11-2 and J usage is TRBJ2-1; 9 bases line up with TRBD2. Germline loops: CDR1 SGHAT, CDR2 FQNNGV. The trim removed 5 bases at V and 9 bases at J, leaving 17 bases unmatched. The CDR3 spans 17 residues. This chain's CDR3 is CASSQGAGLASVSEQFF. The CDR3 nucleotides read TGTGCCAGCAGCCAAGGAGCGGGACTAGCAAGTGTTAGTGAGCAGTTCTTC.

V is TRBV13 and J is TRBJ1-2; tentatively, D is TRBD1 (6 bases). Looked up from germline, CDR1 is PRHDT and CDR2 is FYEKMQ (reference sequence). Trimming pared 5 bases from V and 4 bases from J, leaving 14 bases between. CDR3 length equals 14 residues. CDR3 amino acids: CASSIWTDPYGYTF. CDR3 nucleotide sequence: TGTGCCAGCAGCATATGGACAGACCCCTATGGCTACACCTTC.

The chain links TRBV29-1 to TRBJ2-3, with TRBD1 matching 9 bases. The CDR3 has 15 amino acids. Germline trimming cut 4 bases from V and 1 base from J; bases unmatched to any gene: 6. Germline CDR1 SQVTM, CDR2 ANQGSEA. This CDR3 is CSVGNRGLGTDTQYF. CDR3 nucleotides: TGCAGCGTTGGTAACAGGGGGCTTGGCACAGATACGCAGTATTTT.

V is TRBV5-1 and J is TRBJ2-1; D is ambiguous. This CDR3 spans 12 amino acids. V gave up 0 bases and J gave up 9 bases, with 7 bases separating them. Germline-derived CDR1 and CDR2 are SGHRS and YFSETQ. CDR3 residues: CASSLAQIEQFF. DNA of the CDR3: TGCGCCAGCAGCTTGGCACAGATTGAGCAGTTCTTC.

The V and J genes are TRBV7-2 and TRBJ1-2, with 7 bases fitting TRBD1. CDR1 is SGHTA and CDR2 is FQGNSA in the germline V gene. CDR3 length equals 13 residues. V gave up 4 bases and J gave up 6 bases; unmatched junction bases: 5. This CDR3 reads CASSWDRQNGYTF. The CDR3 DNA sequence: TGTGCCAGCAGCTGGGACAGACAAAATGGCTACACCTTC.

The V gene is TRBV3-1 (or the pseudogene TRBV3-2), the J gene TRBJ2-3, with D perhaps matching TRBD2 (5 bases). The V end lost 4 bases, the J end lost 2 bases, and 13 bases lay between the germline ends. CDR3 length equals 15 residues. CDR1 and CDR2 (germline): LGHDT, YNNKEL (reference sequence). This CDR3 reads CASSLGKLYTDTQYF. CDR3 nucleotide sequence: TGTGCCAGCAGCCTCGGGAAACTGTACACAGATACGCAGTATTTT.